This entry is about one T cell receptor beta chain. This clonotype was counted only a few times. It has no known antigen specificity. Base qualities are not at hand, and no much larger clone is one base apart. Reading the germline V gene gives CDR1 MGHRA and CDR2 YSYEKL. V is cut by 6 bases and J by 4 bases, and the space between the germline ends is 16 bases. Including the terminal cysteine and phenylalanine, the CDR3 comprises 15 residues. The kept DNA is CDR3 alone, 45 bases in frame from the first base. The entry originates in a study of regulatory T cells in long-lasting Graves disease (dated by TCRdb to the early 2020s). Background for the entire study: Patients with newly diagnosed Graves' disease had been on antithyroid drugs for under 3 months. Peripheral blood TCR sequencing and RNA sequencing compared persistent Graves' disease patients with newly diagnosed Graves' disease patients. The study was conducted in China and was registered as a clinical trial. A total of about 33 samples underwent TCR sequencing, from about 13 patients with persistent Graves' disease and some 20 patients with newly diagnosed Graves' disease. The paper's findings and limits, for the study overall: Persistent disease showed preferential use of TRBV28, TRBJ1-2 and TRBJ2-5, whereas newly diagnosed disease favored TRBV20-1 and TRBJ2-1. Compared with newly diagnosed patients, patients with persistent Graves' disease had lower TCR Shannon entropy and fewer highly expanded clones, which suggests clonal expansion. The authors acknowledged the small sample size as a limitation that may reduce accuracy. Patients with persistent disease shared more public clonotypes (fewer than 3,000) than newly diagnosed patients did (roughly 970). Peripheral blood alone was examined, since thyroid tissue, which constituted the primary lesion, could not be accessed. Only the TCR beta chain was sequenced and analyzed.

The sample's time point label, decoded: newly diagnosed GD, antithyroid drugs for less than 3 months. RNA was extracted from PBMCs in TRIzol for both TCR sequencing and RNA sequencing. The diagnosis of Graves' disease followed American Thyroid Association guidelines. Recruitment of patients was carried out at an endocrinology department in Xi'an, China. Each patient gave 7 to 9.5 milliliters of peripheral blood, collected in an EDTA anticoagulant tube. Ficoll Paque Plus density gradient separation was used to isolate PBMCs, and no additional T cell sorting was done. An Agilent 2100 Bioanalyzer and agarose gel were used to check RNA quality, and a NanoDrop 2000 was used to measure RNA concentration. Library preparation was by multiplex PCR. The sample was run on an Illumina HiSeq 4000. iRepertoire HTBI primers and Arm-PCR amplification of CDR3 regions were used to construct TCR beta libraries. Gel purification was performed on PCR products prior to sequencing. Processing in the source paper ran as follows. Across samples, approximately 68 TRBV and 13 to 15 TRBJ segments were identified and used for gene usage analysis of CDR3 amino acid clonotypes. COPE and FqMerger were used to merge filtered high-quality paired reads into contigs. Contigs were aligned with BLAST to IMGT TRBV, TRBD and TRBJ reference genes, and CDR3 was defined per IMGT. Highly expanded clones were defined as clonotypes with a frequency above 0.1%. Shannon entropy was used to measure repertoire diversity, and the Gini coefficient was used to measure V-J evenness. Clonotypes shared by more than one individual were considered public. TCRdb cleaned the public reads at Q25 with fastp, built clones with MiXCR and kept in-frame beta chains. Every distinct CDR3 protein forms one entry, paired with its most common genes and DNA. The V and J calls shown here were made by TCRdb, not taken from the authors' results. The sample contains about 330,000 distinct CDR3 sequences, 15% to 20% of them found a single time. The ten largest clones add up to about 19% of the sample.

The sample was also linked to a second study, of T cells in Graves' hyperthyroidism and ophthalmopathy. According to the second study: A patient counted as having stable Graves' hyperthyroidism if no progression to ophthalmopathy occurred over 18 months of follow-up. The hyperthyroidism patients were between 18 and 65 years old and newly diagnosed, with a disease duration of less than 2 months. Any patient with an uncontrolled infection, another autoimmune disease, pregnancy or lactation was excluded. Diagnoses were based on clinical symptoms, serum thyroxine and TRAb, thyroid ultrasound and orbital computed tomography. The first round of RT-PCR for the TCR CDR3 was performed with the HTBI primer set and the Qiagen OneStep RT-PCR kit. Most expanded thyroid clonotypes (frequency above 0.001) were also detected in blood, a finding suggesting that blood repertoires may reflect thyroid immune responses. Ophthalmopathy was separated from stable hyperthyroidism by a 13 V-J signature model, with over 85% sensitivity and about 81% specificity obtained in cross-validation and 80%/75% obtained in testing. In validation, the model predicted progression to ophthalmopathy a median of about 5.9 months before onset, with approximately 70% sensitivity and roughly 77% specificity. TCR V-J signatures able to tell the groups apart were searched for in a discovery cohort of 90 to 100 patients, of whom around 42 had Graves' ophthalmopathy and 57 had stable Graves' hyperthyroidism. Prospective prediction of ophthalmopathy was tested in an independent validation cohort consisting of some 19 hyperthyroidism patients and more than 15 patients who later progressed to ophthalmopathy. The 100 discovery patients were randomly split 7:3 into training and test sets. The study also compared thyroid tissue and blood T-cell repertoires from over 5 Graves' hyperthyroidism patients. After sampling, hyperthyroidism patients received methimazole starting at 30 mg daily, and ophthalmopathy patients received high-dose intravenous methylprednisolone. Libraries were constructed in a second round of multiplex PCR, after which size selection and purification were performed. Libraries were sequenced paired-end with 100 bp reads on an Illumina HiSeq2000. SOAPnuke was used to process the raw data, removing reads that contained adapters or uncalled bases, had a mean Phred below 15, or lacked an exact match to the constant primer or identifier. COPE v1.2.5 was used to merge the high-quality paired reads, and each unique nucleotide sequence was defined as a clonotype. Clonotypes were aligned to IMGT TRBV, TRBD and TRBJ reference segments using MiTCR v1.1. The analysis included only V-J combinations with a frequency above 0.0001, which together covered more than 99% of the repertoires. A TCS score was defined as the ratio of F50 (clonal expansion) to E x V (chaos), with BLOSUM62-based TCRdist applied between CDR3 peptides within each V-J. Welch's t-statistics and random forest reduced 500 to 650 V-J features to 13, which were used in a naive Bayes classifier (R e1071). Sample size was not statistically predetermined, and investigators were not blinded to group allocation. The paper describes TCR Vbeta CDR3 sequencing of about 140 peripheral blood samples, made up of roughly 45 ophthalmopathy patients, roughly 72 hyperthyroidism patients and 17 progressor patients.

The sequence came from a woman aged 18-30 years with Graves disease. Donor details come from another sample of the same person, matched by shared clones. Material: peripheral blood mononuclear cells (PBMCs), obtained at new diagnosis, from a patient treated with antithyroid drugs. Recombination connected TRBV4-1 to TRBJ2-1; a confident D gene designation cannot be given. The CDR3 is CASSSLSVGYNEQFF. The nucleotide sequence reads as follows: TGCGCCAGCAGTTCCCTTTCCGTAGGTTACAATGAGCAGTTCTTC.